These T cell receptor beta chains were read from a single sample in a study of breast tumors, draining lymph nodes, adjacent tissues. TCRdb ran MiXCR on the multiplex PCR reads and lists one entry per CDR3 protein. The table includes about 270,000 distinct CDR3 sequences, about 33% detected once. Sequences were obtained from axillary lymph node tissue. Receptors were obtained from a female donor with breast cancer. Some clones in this sample may be carry-over from other donors' samples. The CDR3 runs from the conserved cysteine through the conserved F or W. A D gene is named only where the DNA matches it firmly. Size tells how often a clone was seen (once, few, many) or the class of an expanded clone, and some rows leave it out.

clone_size	d_call	v_call	j_call	cdr3_nt	cdr3_aa
many	TRBD2	TRBV10-3	TRBJ2-1	TGTGCCATCATGGGGACTAGCGGGAGGGCCATTAATGAGCAGTTCTTC	CAIMGTSGRAINEQFF
NA	NA	TRBV12-3/TRBV12-4	TRBJ1-1	TGTGCCAGCAGAGAACAGGCGAACACTGAAGCTTTCTTT	CASREQANTEAFF
many	NA	TRBV6-5	TRBJ2-7	TGTGCCAGCCGAGGCGACCCCTACGAGCAGTACTTC	CASRGDPYEQYF
NA	NA	TRBV6-4	TRBJ2-4	TGTGCCAGCAGTGAAACTAACCATCGGTACTTC	CASSETNHRYF
NA	NA	TRBV27	TRBJ1-5	TGTGCCAGCAGTTCTGGGAGCAATCAGCCCCAGCATTTT	CASSSGSNQPQHF
many	TRBD2	TRBV10-3	TRBJ2-7	TGTGCCATCAGTGCGGGACTAGCGGGAGCCAACGAGCAGTACTTC	CAISAGLAGANEQYF
many	NA	TRBV12-3/TRBV12-4	TRBJ2-1	TGTGCCAGCAGAAGGGGTCCTTACAATGAGCAGTTCTTC	CASRRGPYNEQFF
few	NA	TRBV12-1	TRBJ1-2	TGTGCCAGCAGCTTGAACAGGGCCCATGGCTACACCTTC	CASSLNRAHGYTF
many	TRBD1	TRBV6-6	TRBJ2-7	TGTGCCAGCAGCTCGGGACAGAGATACGAGCAGTACTTC	CASSSGQRYEQYF
many	NA	TRBV20-1	TRBJ2-5	TGCAGTGCCCCCGGGGCGGGATGGCAAGAGACCCAGTACTTC	CSAPGAGWQETQYF